Sequencing of this T cell receptor beta chain was carried out in a study of CD8+CD57+ T cells in acquired aplastic anemia. Germline CDR1 is SGHTA and CDR2 is FQGNSA. This CDR3 has 17 amino acids. Genomic DNA, serving as template, underwent TCR beta VDJ and CDR3 profiling. TCRdb re-called the reads with MiXCR, one entry per CDR3 protein. The repertoire includes 250,000 to 300,000 distinct CDR3 sequences, under 60% of them detected once, and approximately 1.2% sits in the top ten. The authors sequenced patients whose flow cytometry had shown CD8+CD57+ cell expansion. A note on this clonotype: The germline gene is not matched at one end of the junction; a read error may be the cause.

V gene TRBV7-2 combines with J gene TRBJ2-4; 7 nucleotides agree with TRBD2. Material: sorted CD4+, CD8+, or CD8+CD57+ T cells (not recorded which) from PBMCs. This clonotype was sampled from a human donor with aplastic anemia. In DNA form, the CDR3 reads TGTGCCAGCACCTTAAGCGGGGACTCCGGGGACGGGAACATTCAGTACTTC. As protein: CASTLSGDSGDGNIQYF.